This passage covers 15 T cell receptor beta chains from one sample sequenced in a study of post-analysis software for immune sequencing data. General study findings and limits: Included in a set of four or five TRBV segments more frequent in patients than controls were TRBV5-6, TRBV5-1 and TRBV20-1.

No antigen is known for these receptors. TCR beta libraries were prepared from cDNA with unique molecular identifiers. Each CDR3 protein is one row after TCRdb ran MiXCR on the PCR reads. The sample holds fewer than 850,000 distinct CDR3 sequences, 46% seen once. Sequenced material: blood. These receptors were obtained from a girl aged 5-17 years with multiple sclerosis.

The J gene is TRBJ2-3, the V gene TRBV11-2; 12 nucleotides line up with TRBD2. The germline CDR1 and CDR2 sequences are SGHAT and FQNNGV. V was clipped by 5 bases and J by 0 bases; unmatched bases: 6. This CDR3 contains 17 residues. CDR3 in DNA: TGTGCCAGCAGCCGACTAGCGGGAGTGGCTAGCACAGATACGCAGTATTTT. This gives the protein CASSRLAGVASTDTQYF. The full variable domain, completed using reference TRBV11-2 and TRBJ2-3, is EAGVAQSPRYKIIEKRQSVAFWCNPISGHATLYWYQQILGQGPKLLIQFQNNGVVDDSQLPKDRFSAERLKGVDSTLKIQPAKLEDSAVYLCASSRLAGVASTDTQYFGPGTRLTVL.

DNA for the CDR3: TGTGCCAGCAGTTACTCGATGGGGGGCGAGTACAATGAGCAGTTCTTC. Amino acids: CASSYSMGGEYNEQFF. The chain links TRBV6-5 to TRBJ2-1; D is tentatively TRBD1 or TRBD2 (6 bases each). Trimming cost V 0 bases and J 4 bases, with 13 bases left between them. The V gene's germline CDR1 is MNHEY and CDR2 SVGAGI. This CDR3 comprises 16 residues.

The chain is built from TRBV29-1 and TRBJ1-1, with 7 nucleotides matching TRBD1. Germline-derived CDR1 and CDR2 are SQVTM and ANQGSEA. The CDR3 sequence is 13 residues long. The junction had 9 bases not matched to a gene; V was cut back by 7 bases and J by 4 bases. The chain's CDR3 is CSASTGMGTEAFF. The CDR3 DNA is TGCAGCGCCTCGACAGGGATGGGCACTGAAGCTTTCTTT.

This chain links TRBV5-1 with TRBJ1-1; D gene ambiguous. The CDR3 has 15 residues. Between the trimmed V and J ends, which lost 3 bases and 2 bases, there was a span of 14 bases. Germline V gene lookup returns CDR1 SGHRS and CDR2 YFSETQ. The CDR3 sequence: CASSSDGQKNTEAFF. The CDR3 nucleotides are TGCGCCAGCAGCTCGGACGGCCAGAAAAACACTGAAGCTTTCTTT.

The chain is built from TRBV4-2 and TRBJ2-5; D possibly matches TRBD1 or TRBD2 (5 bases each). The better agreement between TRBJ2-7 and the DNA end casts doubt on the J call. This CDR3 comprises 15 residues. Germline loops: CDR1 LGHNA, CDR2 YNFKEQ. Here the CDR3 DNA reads TGTGCCAGCAGCCAAAGTGCCGGGACCTCTGGCGAGCAGTACTTC. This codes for CASSQSAGTSGEQYF.

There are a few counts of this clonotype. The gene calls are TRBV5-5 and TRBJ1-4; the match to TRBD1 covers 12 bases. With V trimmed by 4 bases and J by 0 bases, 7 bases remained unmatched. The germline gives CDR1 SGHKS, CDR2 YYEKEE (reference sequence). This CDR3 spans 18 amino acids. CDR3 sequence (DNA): TGTGCCAGCAGCCCGGGGACAGGGGGCCTTGCAACTAATGAAAAACTGTTTTTT. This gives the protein CASSPGTGGLATNEKLFF.

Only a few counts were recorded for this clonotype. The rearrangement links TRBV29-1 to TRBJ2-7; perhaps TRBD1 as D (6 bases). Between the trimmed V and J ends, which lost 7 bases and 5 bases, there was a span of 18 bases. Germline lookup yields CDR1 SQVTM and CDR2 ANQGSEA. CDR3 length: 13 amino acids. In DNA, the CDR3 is TGCAGCGCTGATGGGGCAGGGGTTAACGAGCAGTACTTC. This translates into CSADGAGVNEQYF.

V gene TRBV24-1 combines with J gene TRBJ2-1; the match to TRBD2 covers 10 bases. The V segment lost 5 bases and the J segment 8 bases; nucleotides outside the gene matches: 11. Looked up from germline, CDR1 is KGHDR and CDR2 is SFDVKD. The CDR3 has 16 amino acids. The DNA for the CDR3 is TGTGCCACCAGTGCCTTGTCGCTAGCGGGAGTTGATGAGCAGTTCTTC. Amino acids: CATSALSLAGVDEQFF.

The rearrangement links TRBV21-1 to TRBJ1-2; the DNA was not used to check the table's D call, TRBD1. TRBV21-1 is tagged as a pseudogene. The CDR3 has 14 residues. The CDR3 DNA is TGTGCCAGCAGCAAAGTCTACAGGGCCTATGGCTACACCTTC. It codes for CASSKVYRAYGYTF.

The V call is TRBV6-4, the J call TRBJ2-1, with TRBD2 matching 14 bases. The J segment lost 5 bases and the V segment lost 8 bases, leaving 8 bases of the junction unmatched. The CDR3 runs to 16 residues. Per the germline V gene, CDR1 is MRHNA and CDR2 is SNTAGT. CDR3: CASARPGLAGDNEQFF. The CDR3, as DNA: TGTGCCAGCGCCCGCCCGGGACTAGCGGGAGACAATGAGCAGTTCTTC.

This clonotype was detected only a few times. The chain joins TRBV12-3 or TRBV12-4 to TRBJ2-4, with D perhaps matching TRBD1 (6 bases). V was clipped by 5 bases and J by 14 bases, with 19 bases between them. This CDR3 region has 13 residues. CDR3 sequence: CASSPSTDSPKYF. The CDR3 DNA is TGTGCCAGCAGTCCCAGCACGGACAGCCCTAAGTACTTC.

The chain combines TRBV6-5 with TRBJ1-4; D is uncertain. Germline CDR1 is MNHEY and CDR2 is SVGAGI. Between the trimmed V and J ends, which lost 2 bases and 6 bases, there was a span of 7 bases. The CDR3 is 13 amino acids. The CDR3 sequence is CASSYGRYEKLFF. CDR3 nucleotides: TGTGCCAGCAGTTACGGGAGGTATGAAAAACTGTTTTTT.

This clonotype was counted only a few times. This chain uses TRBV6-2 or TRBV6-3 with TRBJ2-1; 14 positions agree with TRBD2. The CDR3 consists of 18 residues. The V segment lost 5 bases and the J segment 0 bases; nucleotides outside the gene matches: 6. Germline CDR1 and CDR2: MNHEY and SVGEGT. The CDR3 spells CASSMTSGRASSYNEQFF. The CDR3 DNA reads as TGTGCCAGCAGTATGACTAGCGGGAGGGCGAGCTCCTACAATGAGCAGTTCTTC.

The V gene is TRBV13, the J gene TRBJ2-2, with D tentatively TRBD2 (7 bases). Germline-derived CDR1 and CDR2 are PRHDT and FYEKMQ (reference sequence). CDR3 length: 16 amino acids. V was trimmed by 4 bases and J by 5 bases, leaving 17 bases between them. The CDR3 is CASSSTGGFRTGELFF. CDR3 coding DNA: TGTGCCAGCAGCTCAACGGGGGGCTTCAGGACCGGGGAGCTGTTTTTT.

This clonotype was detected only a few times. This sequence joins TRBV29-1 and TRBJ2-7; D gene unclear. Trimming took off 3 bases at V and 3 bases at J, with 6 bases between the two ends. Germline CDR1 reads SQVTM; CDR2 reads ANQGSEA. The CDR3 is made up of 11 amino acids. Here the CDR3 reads CSVDGGYEQYF. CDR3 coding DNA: TGCAGCGTTGATGGCGGCTACGAGCAGTACTTC.